The clone carrying this TCR beta chain was observed a single time. The antigen remains undetermined. Mismatch with germline at one junction end may stem from a read error. A modified ARM-PCR protocol with three rounds of nested PCR amplified TCRbeta. TCRdb independently ran MiXCR on the multiplex PCR reads; one entry per CDR3 protein. The data show tens of thousands of distinct CDR3 sequences, with under 70% seen just once and around a quarter held by the top ten. The template was RNA from unsorted bulk tissue. More than 3 cm separated this lung sample from the edge of the tumor. The sample originates from a study of tumor and adjacent non-tumor tissue in lung cancer. Study background: The patients, approximately nine men and about five women, were roughly 30 to 80 with stage I to III disease. General observations from the study: Significantly higher TCR diversity was found in tumor than normal lung.

The CDR3 is 15 amino acids. From germline, CDR1 is SEHNR and CDR2 FQNEAQ (reference sequence). The origin of this receptor is a woman aged 50 to 60 with non-small cell lung cancer. The chain links TRBV7-9 to TRBJ1-1; TRBD1 matches at 9 bases. Input material: distant non-tumor lung tissue. The CDR3 region is CAISPTGGSMAEAFF. In nucleotides, the CDR3 is TGTGCCATCAGCCCAACAGGGGGCAGTATGGCTGAAGCTTTCTTT.